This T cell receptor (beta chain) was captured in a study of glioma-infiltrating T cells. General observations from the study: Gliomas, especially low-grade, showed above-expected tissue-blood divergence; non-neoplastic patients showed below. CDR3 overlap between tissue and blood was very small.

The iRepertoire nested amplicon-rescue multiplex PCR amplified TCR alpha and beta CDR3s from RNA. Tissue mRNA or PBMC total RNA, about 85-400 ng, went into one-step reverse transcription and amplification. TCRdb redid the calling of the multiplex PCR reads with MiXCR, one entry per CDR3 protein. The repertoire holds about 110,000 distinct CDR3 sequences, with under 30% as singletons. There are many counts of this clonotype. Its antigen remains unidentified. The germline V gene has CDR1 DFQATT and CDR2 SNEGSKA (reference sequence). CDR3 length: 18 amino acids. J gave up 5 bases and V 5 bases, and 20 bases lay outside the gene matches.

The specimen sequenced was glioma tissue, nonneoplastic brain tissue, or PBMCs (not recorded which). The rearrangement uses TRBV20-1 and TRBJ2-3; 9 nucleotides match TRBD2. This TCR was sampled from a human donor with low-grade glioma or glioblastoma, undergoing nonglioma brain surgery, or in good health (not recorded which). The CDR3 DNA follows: TGCAGTGCTGAAGGAAGGGGAATTAGCGGGAGTTCTTTAGATACGCAGTATTTT. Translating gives CSAEGRGISGSSLDTQYF.